Here is one T cell receptor beta chain with its context. The authors extracted RNA and reverse transcribed it into cDNA as the sequencing template. Assay: immunoSEQ multiplex PCR; the TCRdb copy retains only in-frame clones and omits some. There are some 170,000 clones in the sample; approximately 62% occur only once, and over 1.5% lies in the top ten. The CDR3 extends over 11 amino acids. The germline V gene has CDR1 GTSNPN and CDR2 SVGIG (reference sequence). Trimming stripped 4 bases from V and 6 bases from J, with 9 bases between. The sample belongs to a study of CD8+ T cells in alopecia areata. As for the study in general: Treatment of the treated patients consisted of oral tofacitinib, 5 to 10 mg twice daily. The duration of tofacitinib was 6 to 18 months, with 6 months off drug afterward.

Lesional scalp punch biopsies and peripheral blood came from alopecia areata patients. PBMCs yielded sorted CD4+ and CD8+ T cells. Sequencing used CD4+ T cells sorted from blood, obtained at week 0. The sequence derives from a human donor with alopecia areata. The chain links TRBV30 to TRBJ1-1, with D perhaps TRBD1 (5 bases). Written as DNA, the CDR3 is TGTGCCTGGACGGGGGGTGCTGAAGCTTTCTTT. Its translation: CAWTGGAEAFF.